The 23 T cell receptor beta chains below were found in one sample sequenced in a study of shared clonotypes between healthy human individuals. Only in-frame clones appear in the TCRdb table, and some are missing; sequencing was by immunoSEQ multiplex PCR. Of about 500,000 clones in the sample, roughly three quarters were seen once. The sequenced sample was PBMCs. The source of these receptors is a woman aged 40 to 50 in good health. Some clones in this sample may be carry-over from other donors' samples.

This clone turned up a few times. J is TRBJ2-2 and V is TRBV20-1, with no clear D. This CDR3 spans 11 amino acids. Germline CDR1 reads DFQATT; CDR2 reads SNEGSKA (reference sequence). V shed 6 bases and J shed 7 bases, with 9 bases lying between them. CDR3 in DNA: TGCAGTGCCTCGCACGGCGGGGAGCTGTTTTTT. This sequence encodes CSASHGGELFF.

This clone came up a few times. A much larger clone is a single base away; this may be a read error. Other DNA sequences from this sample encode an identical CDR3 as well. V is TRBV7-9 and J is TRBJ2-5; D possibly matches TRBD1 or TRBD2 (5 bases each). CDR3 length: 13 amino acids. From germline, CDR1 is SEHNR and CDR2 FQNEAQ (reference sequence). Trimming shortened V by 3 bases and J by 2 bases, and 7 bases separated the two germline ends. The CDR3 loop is CASSLGRQETQYF. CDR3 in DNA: TGTGCCAGCAGCTTGGGACGGCAAGAGACCCAGTACTTC.

For the CDR3, the DNA is TGCGCCAGCAGTGAGACAGCCTACGAGCAGTACTTC. It is translated as CASSETAYEQYF. The J gene is TRBJ2-7, the V gene TRBV10-2, with D hard to call. The length of the CDR3 is 12 residues. Germline CDR1 is WSHSY and CDR2 is SAAADI. Trimming removed 2 bases from V and 2 bases from J, with 4 bases in between.

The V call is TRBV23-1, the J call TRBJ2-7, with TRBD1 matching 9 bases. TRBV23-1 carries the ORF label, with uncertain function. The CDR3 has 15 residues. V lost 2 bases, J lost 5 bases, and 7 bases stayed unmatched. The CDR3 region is CASSQVIQGAHEQYF. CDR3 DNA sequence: TGCGCCAGCAGTCAAGTAATACAGGGGGCACACGAGCAGTACTTC.

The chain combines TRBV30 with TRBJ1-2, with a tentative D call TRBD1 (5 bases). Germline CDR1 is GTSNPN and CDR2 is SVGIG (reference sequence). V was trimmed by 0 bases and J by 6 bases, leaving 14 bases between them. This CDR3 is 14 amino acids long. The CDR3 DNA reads TGTGCCTGGAGTGTACCTGGCAGGGTGGATGGCTACACCTTC. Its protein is CAWSVPGRVDGYTF.

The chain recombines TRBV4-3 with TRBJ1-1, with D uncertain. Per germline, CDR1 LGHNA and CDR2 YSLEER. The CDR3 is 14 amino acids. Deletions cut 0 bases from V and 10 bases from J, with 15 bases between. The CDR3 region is CASSQDSGRAGAFF. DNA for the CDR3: TGCGCCAGCAGCCAAGATTCCGGGAGGGCGGGAGCTTTCTTT.

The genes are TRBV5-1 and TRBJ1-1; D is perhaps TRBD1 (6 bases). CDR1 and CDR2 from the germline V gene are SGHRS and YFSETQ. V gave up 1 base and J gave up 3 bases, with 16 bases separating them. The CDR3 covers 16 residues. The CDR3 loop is CASSLQQGLRDTEAFF. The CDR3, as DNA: TGCGCCAGCAGCTTGCAACAGGGCTTAAGGGACACTGAAGCTTTCTTT.

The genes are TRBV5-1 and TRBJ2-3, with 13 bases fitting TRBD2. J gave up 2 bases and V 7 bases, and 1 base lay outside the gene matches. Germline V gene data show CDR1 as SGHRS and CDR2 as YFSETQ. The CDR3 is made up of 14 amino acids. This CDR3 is CASGLAGVTDTQYF. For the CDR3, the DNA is TGCGCCAGCGGACTAGCGGGAGTCACAGATACGCAGTATTTT.

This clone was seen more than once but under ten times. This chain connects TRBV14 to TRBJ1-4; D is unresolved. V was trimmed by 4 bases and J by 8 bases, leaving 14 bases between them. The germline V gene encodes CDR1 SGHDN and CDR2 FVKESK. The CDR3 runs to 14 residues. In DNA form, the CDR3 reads TGTGCCAGCAGCCCTAGCCCGAGAAGGGAAAAACTGTTTTTT. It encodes CASSPSPRREKLFF.

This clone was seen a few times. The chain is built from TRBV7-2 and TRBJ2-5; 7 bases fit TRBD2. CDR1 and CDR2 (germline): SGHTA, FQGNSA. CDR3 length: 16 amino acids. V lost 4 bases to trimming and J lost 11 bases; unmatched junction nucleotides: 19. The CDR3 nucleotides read TGTGCCAGCAGCTCGAGGGGACTAACGGAGGCCTGGGAGCAGTACTTC. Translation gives CASSSRGLTEAWEQYF.

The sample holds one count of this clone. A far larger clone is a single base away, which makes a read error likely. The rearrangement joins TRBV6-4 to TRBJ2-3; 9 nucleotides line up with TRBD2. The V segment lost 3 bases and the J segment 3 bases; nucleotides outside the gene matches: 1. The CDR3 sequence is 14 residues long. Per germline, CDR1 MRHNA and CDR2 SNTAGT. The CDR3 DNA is TGTGCCAGCAGTGAAGGACTAGCGACAGATACGCAGTATTTT. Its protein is CASSEGLATDTQYF.

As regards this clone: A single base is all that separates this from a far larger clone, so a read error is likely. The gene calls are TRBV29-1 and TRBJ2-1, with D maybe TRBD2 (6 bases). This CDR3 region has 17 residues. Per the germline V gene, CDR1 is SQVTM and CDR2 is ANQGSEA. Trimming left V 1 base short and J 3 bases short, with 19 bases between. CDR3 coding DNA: TGCAGCGTTGAAGGGTTCGCAGGGACTGGCGGCTACAATGAGCAGTTCTTC. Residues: CSVEGFAGTGGYNEQFF.

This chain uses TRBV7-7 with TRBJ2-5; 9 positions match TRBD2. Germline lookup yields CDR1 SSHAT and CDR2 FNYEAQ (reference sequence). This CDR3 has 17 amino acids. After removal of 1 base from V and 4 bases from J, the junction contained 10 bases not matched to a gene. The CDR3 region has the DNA TGTGCCAGCAGCTTAGGTAGTCTAGCGGGAAGCGTAGAGACCCAGTACTTC. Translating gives CASSLGSLAGSVETQYF.

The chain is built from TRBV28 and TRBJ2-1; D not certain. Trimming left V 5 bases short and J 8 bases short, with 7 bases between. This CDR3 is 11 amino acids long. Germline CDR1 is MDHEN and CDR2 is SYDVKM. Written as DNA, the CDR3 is TGTGCCAGCAGTCCAGGTTATGAGCAGTTCTTC. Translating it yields CASSPGYEQFF.

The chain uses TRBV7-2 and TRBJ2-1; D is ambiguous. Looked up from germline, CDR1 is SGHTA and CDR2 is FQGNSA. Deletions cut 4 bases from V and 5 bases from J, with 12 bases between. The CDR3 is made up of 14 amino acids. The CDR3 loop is CASSSYAPDNEQFF. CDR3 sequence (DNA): TGTGCCAGCAGCTCCTACGCCCCGGACAATGAGCAGTTCTTC.

The CDR3 here is CATPAQGAGLAGISTGELFF. CDR3 DNA sequence: TGTGCCACCCCAGCACAGGGGGCAGGGCTAGCGGGAATCTCCACCGGGGAGCTGTTTTTT. This chain uses TRBV19 with TRBJ2-2; D tentatively reads TRBD1 or TRBD2 (9 bases each). Between the trimmed V and J ends, which lost 10 bases and 4 bases, there was a span of 34 bases. In germline, CDR1 is LNHDA, CDR2 SQIVND (reference sequence). The CDR3 contains 20 residues.

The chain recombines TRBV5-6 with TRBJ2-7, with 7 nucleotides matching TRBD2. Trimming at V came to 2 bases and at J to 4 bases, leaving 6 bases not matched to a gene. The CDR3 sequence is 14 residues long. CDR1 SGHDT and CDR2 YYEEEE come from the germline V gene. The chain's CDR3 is CASSLGPSGYEQYF. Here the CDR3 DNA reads TGTGCCAGCAGCTTAGGACCTAGCGGTTACGAGCAGTACTTC.

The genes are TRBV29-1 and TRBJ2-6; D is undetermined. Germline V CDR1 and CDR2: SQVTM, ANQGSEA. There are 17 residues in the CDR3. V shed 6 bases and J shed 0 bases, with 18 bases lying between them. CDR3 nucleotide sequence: TGCAGCGTGCGGTCCTCAGGCCTGAGCTCTGGGGCCAACGTCCTGACTTTC. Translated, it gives CSVRSSGLSSGANVLTF.

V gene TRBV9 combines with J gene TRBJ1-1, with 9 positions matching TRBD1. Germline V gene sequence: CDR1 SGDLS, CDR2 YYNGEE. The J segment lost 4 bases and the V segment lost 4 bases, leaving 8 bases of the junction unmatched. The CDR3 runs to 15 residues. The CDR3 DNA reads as TGTGCCAGCAGCAAACTACAGGGGGCATTCACTGAAGCTTTCTTT. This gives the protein CASSKLQGAFTEAFF.

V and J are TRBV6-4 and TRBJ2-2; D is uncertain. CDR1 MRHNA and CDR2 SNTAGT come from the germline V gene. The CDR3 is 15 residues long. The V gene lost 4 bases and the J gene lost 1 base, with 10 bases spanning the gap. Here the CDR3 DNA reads TGTGCCAGCAGTGCCCAAGTGGGGAACACCGGGGAGCTGTTTTTT. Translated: CASSAQVGNTGELFF.

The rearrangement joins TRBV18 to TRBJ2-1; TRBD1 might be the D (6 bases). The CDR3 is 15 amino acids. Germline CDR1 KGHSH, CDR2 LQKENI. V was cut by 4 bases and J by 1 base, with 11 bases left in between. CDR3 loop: CASSRWGQSYNEQFF. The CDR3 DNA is TGTGCCAGCTCACGATGGGGGCAATCCTACAATGAGCAGTTCTTC.

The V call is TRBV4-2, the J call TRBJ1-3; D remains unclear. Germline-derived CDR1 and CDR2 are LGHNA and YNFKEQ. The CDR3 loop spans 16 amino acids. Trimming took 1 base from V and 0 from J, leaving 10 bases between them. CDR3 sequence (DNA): TGTGCCAGCAGCCAAGTCGGGTCCCCCTCTGGAAACACCATATATTTT. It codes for CASSQVGSPSGNTIYF.

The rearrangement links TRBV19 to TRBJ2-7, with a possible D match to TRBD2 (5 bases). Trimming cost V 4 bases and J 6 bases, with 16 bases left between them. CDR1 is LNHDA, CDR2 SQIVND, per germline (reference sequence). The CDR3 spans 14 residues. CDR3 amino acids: CASSRGISGSEQYF. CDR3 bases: TGTGCCAGTAGTAGAGGGATTAGTGGCAGCGAGCAGTACTTC.